This TCR beta chain appears in the sequencing data of a study of shared clonotypes between healthy human individuals. Study overall: A few men and two women, aged 18 to 49, were donors.

Study results and caveats: Donor clonotype sharing was expected to depend on sequencing depth.

The CDR3 loop spans 16 amino acids. After removal of 4 bases from V and 3 bases from J, the junction contained 9 bases not matched to a gene. Germline CDR1 SGDLS, CDR2 YYNGEE. Execution of the assay was at deep level. Using immunoSEQ multiplex PCR, the repertoire was profiled, and TCRdb retains in-frame clones only, with some absent. The sample carries approximately 2.5 million clones, roughly 93% recorded once. Subsets obtained from CD4+ cells comprised CD45RA+ naive and CD45RA-negative memory cells. For this clone: Antigen specificity is unknown.

Sequenced sample: naive CD4+ T cells from PBMCs. As to subset: CD45RA+ positively selected. This sequence originates from a man between 18 and 35 years old in good health. Some clones in this sample may be carry-over from other donors' samples. V gene TRBV9 combines with J gene TRBJ2-1; 8 bases map to TRBD1. This chain's CDR3 is CASSPRGTGNYNEQFF. For the CDR3, the DNA is TGTGCCAGCAGCCCTAGGGGGACAGGTAACTACAATGAGCAGTTCTTC.